Following are 20 T cell receptor beta chains from one sample sequenced in a study of T cells in Graves' hyperthyroidism and ophthalmopathy. Amplified regions were TCR beta CDR3 sequences from RNA transcripts. In the first-round RT-PCR of the TCR CDR3, the HTBI primer set was used. TCRdb recomputed calls from the multiplex PCR reads with MiXCR, one row per CDR3 protein. The sample yields hundreds of thousands of distinct CDR3 sequences, over 15% seen once. The material sequenced was blood. The receptors originated from a woman between 18 and 29 years old with Graves' hyperthyroidism.

This clonotype was recorded a few times. The chain uses TRBV15 and TRBJ2-7; 7 bases match TRBD1. There are 15 residues in the CDR3. Germline lookup yields CDR1 LNHNV and CDR2 YYDKDF (reference sequence). V was pared by 5 bases and J by 0 bases, with 7 bases of the junction left unmatched. DNA of the CDR3: TGTGCCACCAGCCCACCGGGGACAGTCTCCTACGAGCAGTACTTC. Residues: CATSPPGTVSYEQYF.

The sample holds many counts of this clonotype. The chain joins TRBV11-1 to TRBJ2-1, with 7 nucleotides matching TRBD2. The CDR3 is 13 residues long. The V gene end was trimmed by 3 bases and the J gene end by 6 bases; junction bases not matched to a gene: 2. The germline V gene encodes CDR1 SGHAT and CDR2 FQDESV (reference sequence). CDR3 region: CASSFWTSNEQFF. CDR3 bases: TGTGCCAGCAGCTTCTGGACTAGCAATGAGCAGTTCTTC.

The chain joins TRBV7-9 to TRBJ2-7, with 7 positions matching TRBD1. The CDR3 sequence is 13 residues long. The junction had 9 bases not matched to a gene; V was cut back by 6 bases and J by 7 bases. Germline-derived CDR1 and CDR2 are SEHNR and FQNEAQ (reference sequence). The CDR3 coding sequence is TGTGCCAGCAGGCTGACAGGGCCGGGTGAGCAGTACTTC. Its translation: CASRLTGPGEQYF.

The count of this clonotype is one. The CDR3 is CASSFSETTNEQFF. CDR3 nucleotides: TGTGCCAGCAGTTTTTCAGAGACTACCAATGAGCAGTTCTTC. This chain uses TRBV6-2 or TRBV6-3 with TRBJ2-1; the D gene is possibly TRBD2 (5 bases). Germline V gene sequence: CDR1 MNHEY, CDR2 SVGEGT. The V gene lost 4 bases and the J gene lost 6 bases, with 13 bases spanning the gap. CDR3 length equals 14 residues.

The chain recombines TRBV28 with TRBJ2-2; 10 bases align to TRBD2. Trimming at V came to 4 bases and at J to 6 bases, leaving 5 bases not matched to a gene. The CDR3 spans 15 residues. Per germline, CDR1 MDHEN and CDR2 SYDVKM. CDR3 loop: CASSWLAGAPGELFF. The DNA of the CDR3 is TGTGCCAGCAGTTGGCTAGCGGGAGCCCCCGGGGAGCTGTTTTTT. Together with reference TRBV28 and TRBJ2-2, the CDR3 gives the full variable domain: DVKVTQSSRYLVKRTGEKVFLECVQDMDHENMFWYRQDPGLGLRLIYFSYDVKMKEKGDIPEGYSVSREKKERFSLILESASTNQTSMYLCASSWLAGAPGELFFGEGSRLTVL.

This clonotype was counted a few times. This rearrangement joins TRBV4-3 to TRBJ1-2, with a weak D call TRBD1 (5 bases). The V gene's germline CDR1 is LGHNA and CDR2 YSLEER. Trimming took off 0 bases at V and 10 bases at J, with 15 bases between the two ends. The CDR3 length is 14 residues. CDR3 bases: TGCGCCAGCAGCCAAGAGAGCCTCCTAGGGGACTACACCTTC. It specifies CASSQESLLGDYTF.

This clonotype showed up many times. The chain couples TRBV6-1 to TRBJ1-1; D is uncertain. Germline V gene sequence: CDR1 MNHNS, CDR2 SASEGT. V shed 7 bases and J shed 6 bases, with 12 bases lying between them. The CDR3 runs 12 residues. DNA for the CDR3: TGTGCCAGCACCAAGGACGTCCCTGAAGCTTTCTTT. The encoded protein is CASTKDVPEAFF.

The chain joins TRBV3-1 to TRBJ1-3; D not resolved. V lost 4 bases, J lost 0 bases, and 7 bases lay in between. CDR1 is LGHDT and CDR2 is YNNKEL in the germline V gene (reference sequence). There are 14 residues in the CDR3. CDR3 sequence (DNA): TGTGCCAGCAGCCCCCAGGCCTCTGGAAACACCATATATTTT. Amino acids: CASSPQASGNTIYF.

This clonotype was recorded at least ten times. The junction shows a germline mismatch at one end, possibly a read error. J is TRBJ1-3 and V is TRBV27; tentatively, D is TRBD1 (6 bases). The CDR3 is made up of 13 amino acids. The V gene's germline CDR1 is MNHEY and CDR2 SMNVEV (reference sequence). The CDR3 sequence: CASRSTGRKTIYF. DNA of the CDR3: TGTGCCAGCAGATCCACAGGGCGAAAGACCATATATTTT.

There are many counts of this clonotype. V and J are TRBV27 and TRBJ2-2, with 8 bases lining up with TRBD2. V lost 2 bases to trimming and J lost 6 bases; unmatched junction nucleotides: 5. Germline CDR1 and CDR2: MNHEY and SMNVEV (reference sequence). The CDR3 length is 15 residues. CDR3: CASSLRGGAPGELFF. CDR3 sequence (DNA): TGTGCCAGCAGTTTACGGGGGGGGGCCCCCGGGGAGCTGTTTTTT.

In regard to this clonotype: The CDR3 end shows no conserved phenylalanine or tryptophan, and so a read error is likely. This chain joins TRBV6-4 and TRBJ2-2; D possibly corresponds to TRBD2 (5 bases). The CDR3 is 14 amino acids. Trimming cost V 7 bases and J 4 bases, with 13 bases left between them. Germline V gene sequence: CDR1 MRHNA, CDR2 SNTAGT. This chain's CDR3 is CASTLRGFTGELFL. CDR3 DNA sequence: TGTGCCAGCACCCTACGAGGGTTCACCGGGGAGCTGTTTCTT.

This clonotype was seen more than once but under ten times. The chain carries TRBV6-2 or TRBV6-3 and TRBJ2-1; D is unresolved. Germline V lookup: CDR1 MNHEY, CDR2 SVGEGT. V shed 0 bases and J shed 8 bases, with 14 bases lying between them. The CDR3 runs 15 residues. As DNA, the CDR3 is TGTGCCAGCAGTTACTCGATAGGAGTAATCCATGAGCAGTTCTTC. Translating it yields CASSYSIGVIHEQFF.

This clonotype was detected ten times or more. This chain uses TRBV6-2 or TRBV6-3 with TRBJ1-1, with D perhaps matching TRBD1 (6 bases). Deletions cut 2 bases from V and 0 bases from J, with 16 bases between. The germline V gene encodes CDR1 MNHEY and CDR2 SVGEGT. The CDR3 has 17 amino acids. The CDR3 DNA reads as TGTGCCAGCAGTTACAGTCAGGGGTGGGCCATGAACACTGAAGCTTTCTTT. This translates into CASSYSQGWAMNTEAFF.

This clonotype was counted ten times or more. The V and J genes are TRBV5-1 and TRBJ1-2; perhaps TRBD1 as D (5 bases). V was trimmed by 0 bases and J by 7 bases, leaving 16 bases between them. In germline, CDR1 is SGHRS, CDR2 YFSETQ. The CDR3 length is 15 residues. CDR3 sequence: CASSLVLAGRSGYTF. The CDR3, as DNA: TGCGCCAGCAGCTTGGTATTGGCAGGGAGAAGTGGCTACACCTTC.

There are a few counts of this clonotype. The CDR3 region has the DNA TGTGCCAGCAGCTTAGGCCTGGGACGGAGACAAGAGACCCAGTACTTC. Its translation is CASSLGLGRRQETQYF. The chain couples TRBV13 to TRBJ2-5; either TRBD1 or TRBD2 may fit D (5 bases each). V lost 0 bases to trimming and J lost 2 bases, with 13 bases between them. CDR3 length: 16 amino acids. Germline V lookup: CDR1 PRHDT, CDR2 FYEKMQ (reference sequence).

This clonotype was seen more than once but under ten times. The V gene is TRBV29-1, the J gene TRBJ2-7, with D perhaps TRBD1 (6 bases). The CDR3 extends over 13 amino acids. In germline, CDR1 is SQVTM, CDR2 ANQGSEA. V shed 7 bases and J shed 1 base, with 14 bases lying between them. CDR3 sequence: CSARPGASYEQYF. In DNA, the CDR3 is TGCAGCGCCCGCCCAGGGGCGTCCTACGAGCAGTACTTC.

This clonotype was observed at least ten times. The chain is built from TRBV20-1 and TRBJ1-5; D is unclear. The CDR3 is 13 amino acids. Between the trimmed V and J ends, which lost 0 bases and 5 bases, there was a span of 8 bases. The germline V gene encodes CDR1 DFQATT and CDR2 SNEGSKA (reference sequence). The CDR3 region is CSARDLKDQPQHF. The CDR3, as DNA: TGCAGTGCTAGAGACCTGAAAGATCAGCCCCAGCATTTT.

In its sample, this clonotype was seen a few times. The chain couples TRBV12-3 or TRBV12-4 to TRBJ1-2; D is uncertain. This CDR3 has 11 amino acids. The V gene lost 11 bases and the J gene lost 8 bases, with 15 bases spanning the gap. CDR3 in amino acids: CAFSGTKGYTF. The CDR3, as DNA: TGTGCCTTCTCGGGTACGAAGGGCTACACCTTC.

This clonotype was seen only a few times. The V gene is TRBV12-3 or TRBV12-4, the J gene TRBJ1-1; possible D gene TRBD1, 5 bases. The V and J ends lost 6 bases and 14 bases respectively, with 16 bases between them. The CDR3 runs 11 residues. CDR3 loop: CASSSRGGVFF. The CDR3 DNA reads as TGTGCCAGCAGCTCTCGGGGGGGGGTGTTCTTT.

This clonotype was counted between two and nine times. CDR3 nucleotide sequence: TGCGCCAGCAGCTTGGAGGGCGGGGGCCCCACAGATACGCAGTATTTT. This codes for CASSLEGGGPTDTQYF. The V and J genes are TRBV5-1 and TRBJ2-3, with a tentative D call TRBD2 (7 bases). V gave up 0 bases and J gave up 2 bases, with 13 bases separating them. The CDR3 sequence is 16 residues long. Germline values: CDR1 SGHRS, CDR2 YFSETQ.